This T cell receptor (beta chain) is from a study of OX40 agonist ivuxolimab in advanced cancers. About the research overall: Patients receiving dose escalation had hepatocellular carcinoma, melanoma, renal cell or head and neck cancer. Study-level points and caveats: Clonal expansion was seen in CD4+ and CD8+ blood T cells by week 6 at 0.1 to 3.0 mg/kg. Antigen specificity was not determined for the expanded peripheral T cells.

In regard to this clone: Its target is unknown.

Assay used: immunoSEQ multiplex PCR; TCRdb lists only in-frame clones, some missing. The sample carries 50,000 to 70,000 clones, 93% recorded once. Germline values: CDR1 LGHNA, CDR2 YSLEER. V was shortened by 0 bases and J by 11 bases, with 23 bases between the two germline ends. The CDR3 consists of 17 residues. Individuals having autoimmune disease history or systemic immunosuppression were not enrolled. The chain carries TRBV4-3 and TRBJ2-4; perhaps D is TRBD1 or TRBD2 (7 bases each). The TCR was taken from an adult with an advanced solid tumor such as melanoma, head and neck, liver or kidney cancer. The sequencing used CD4+ or CD8+ T cells sorted from blood, collected in a trial of the OX40 agonist ivuxolimab. The CDR3 DNA is TGCGCCAGCAGCCAAGATCCAGCCCACAGGGGCGGGGGAGTTCAGTACTTC. This encodes CASSQDPAHRGGGVQYF.